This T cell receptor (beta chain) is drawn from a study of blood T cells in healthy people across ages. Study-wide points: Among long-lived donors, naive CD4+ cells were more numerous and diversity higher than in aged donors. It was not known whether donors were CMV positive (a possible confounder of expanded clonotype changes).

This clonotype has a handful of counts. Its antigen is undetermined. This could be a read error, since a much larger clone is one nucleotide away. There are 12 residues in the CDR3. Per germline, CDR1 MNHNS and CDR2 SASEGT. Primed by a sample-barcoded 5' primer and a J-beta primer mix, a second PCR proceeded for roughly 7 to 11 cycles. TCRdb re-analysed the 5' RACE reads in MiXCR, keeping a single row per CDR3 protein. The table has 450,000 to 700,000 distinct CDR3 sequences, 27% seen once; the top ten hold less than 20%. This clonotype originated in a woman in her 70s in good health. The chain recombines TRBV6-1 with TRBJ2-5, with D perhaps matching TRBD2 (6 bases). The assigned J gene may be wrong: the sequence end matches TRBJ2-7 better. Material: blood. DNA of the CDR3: TGTGCCAGCAGCCGAGGAGGGGTCGAGCAGTACTTC. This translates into CASSRGGVEQYF.